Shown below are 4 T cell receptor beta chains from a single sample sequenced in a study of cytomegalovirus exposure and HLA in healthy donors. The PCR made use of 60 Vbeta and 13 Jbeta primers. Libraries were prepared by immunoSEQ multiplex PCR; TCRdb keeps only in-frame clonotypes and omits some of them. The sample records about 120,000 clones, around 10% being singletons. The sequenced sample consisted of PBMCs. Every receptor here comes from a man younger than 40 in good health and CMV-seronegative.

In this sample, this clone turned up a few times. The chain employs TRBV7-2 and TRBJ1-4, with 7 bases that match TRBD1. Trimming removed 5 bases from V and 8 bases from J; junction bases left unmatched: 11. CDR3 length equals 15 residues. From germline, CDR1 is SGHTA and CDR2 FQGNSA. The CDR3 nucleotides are TGTGCCAGCAGCCAGGGGGACCCCGGACGGGAAAAACTGTTTTTT. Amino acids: CASSQGDPGREKLFF.

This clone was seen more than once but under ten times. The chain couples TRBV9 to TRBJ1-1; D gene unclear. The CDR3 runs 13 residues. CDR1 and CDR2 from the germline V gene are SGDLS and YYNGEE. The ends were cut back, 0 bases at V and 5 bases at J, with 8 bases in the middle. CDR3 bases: TGTGCCAGCAGCGTAGGAGTCGGGACTGAAGCTTTCTTT. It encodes CASSVGVGTEAFF.

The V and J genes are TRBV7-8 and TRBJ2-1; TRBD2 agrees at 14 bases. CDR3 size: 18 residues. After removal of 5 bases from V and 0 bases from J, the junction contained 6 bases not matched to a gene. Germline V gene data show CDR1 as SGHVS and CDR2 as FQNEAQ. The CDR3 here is CASSEGLAGESSYNEQFF. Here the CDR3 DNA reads TGTGCCAGCAGCGAGGGACTAGCGGGGGAAAGCTCCTACAATGAGCAGTTCTTC.

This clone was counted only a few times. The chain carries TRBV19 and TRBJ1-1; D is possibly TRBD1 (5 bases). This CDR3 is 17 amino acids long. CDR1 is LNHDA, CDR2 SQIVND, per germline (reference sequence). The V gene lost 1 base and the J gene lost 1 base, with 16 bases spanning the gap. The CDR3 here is CASSIGRWGEKNTEAFF. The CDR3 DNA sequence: TGTGCCAGTAGTATAGGGCGGTGGGGGGAGAAGAACACTGAAGCTTTCTTT.